This TCR beta chain derives from a study of Graves' ophthalmopathy and Graves' hyperthyroidism. Looked up from germline, CDR1 is SQVTM and CDR2 is ANQGSEA. This CDR3 contains 12 residues. V lost 3 bases to trimming and J lost 6 bases; unmatched junction nucleotides: 2. This clonotype has a count of ten or more. Amplifying from RNA transcripts, the study obtained TCR beta CDR3 regions. First-round RT-PCR employed HTBI primers, with a second-round multiplex PCR after it. From the multiplex PCR reads, TCRdb called clonotypes with MiXCR, one entry per CDR3 protein. The data hold 360,000 or so distinct CDR3 sequences, with approximately 20% observed a single time.

Source material: peripheral blood. J is TRBJ1-1 and V is TRBV29-1; TRBD1 agrees at 9 bases. The receptor was derived from a woman aged 18-35 years with Graves' ophthalmopathy. Here the CDR3 DNA reads TGCAGCGTTGAGGACAGGGGCCCTGAAGCTTTCTTT. It specifies CSVEDRGPEAFF.